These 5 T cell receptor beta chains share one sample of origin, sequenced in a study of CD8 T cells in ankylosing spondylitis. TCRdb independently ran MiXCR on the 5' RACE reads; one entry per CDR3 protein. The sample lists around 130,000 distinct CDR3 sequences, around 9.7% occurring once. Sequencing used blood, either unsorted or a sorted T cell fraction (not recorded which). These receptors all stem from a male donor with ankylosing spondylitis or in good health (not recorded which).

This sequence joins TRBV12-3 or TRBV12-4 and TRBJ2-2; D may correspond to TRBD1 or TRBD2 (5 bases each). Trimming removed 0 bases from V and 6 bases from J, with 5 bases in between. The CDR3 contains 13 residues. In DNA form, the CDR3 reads TGTGCCAGCAGTTTAGCGGGGGCCGGGGAGCTGTTTTTT. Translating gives CASSLAGAGELFF.

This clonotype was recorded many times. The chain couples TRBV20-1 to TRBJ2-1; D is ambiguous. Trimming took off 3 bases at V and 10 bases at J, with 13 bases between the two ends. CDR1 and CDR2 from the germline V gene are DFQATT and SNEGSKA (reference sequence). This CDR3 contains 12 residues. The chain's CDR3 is CSASGPGEEQFF. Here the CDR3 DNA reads TGCAGTGCTAGCGGTCCCGGCGAGGAGCAGTTCTTC.

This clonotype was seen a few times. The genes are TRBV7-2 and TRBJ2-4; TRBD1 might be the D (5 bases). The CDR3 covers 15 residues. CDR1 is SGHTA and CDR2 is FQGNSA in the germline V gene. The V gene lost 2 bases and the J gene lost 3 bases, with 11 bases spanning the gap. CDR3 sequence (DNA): TGTGCCAGCAGCTTATCCCAGGGTGTCAAAAACATTCAGTACTTC. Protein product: CASSLSQGVKNIQYF. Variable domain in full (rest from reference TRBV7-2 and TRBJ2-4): GAGVSQSPSNKVTEKGKDVELRCDPISGHTALYWYRQSLGQGLEFLIYFQGNSAPDKSGLPSDRFSAERTGGSVSTLTIQRTQQEDSAVYLCASSLSQGVKNIQYFGAGTRLSVL.

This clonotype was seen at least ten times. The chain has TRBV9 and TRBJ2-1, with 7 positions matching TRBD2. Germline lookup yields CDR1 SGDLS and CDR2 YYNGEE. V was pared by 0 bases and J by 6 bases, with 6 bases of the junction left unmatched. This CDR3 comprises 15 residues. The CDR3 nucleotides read TGTGCCAGCAGCGTAGCTGCTCCTAGCGGCAATGAGCAGTTCTTC. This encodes CASSVAAPSGNEQFF.

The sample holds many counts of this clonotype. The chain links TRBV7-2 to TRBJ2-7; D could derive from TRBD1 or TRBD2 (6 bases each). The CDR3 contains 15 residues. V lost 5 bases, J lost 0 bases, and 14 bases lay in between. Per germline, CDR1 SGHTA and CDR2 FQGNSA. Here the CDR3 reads CASSRPGASSYEQYF. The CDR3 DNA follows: TGTGCCAGCAGCAGGCCGGGGGCGAGCTCCTACGAGCAGTACTTC.